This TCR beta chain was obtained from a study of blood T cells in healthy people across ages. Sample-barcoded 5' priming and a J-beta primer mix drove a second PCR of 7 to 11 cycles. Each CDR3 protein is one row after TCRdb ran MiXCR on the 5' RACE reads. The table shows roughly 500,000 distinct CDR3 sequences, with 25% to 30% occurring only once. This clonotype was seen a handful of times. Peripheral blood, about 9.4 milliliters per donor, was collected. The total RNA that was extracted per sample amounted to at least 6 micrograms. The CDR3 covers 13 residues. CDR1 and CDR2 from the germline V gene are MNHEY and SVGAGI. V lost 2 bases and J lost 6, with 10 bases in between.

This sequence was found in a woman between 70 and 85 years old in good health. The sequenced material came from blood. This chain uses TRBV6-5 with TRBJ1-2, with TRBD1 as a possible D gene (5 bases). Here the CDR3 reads CASSYVGEDGYTF. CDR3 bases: TGTGCCAGCAGTTACGTAGGGGAGGATGGCTACACCTTC.